The entry below describes one TCR beta chain. The data are from a study of blood T cell repertoires in COVID-19. Whole-study context: The analysed material was cDNA or gDNA that came from T cells, B-cell-depleted T cells, or PBMCs.

Profiling relied on immunoSEQ multiplex PCR, and the TCRdb table lists in-frame clones only, not all of them. The sample lists 230,000 or so clones; around four fifths were seen once. V was clipped by 0 bases and J by 2 bases, with 12 bases between them. Germline-derived CDR1 and CDR2 are KGHDR and SFDVKD. This CDR3 contains 16 residues. Sequenced: peripheral blood. The clonotype comes from a man aged 35 to 55 with active or convalescent COVID-19. This chain uses TRBV24-1 with TRBJ2-5; weak D call: TRBD2 (5 bases). This CDR3 reads CATSDLFGVEQETQYF. The DNA for the CDR3 is TGTGCCACCAGTGATTTGTTCGGGGTGGAGCAAGAGACCCAGTACTTC.